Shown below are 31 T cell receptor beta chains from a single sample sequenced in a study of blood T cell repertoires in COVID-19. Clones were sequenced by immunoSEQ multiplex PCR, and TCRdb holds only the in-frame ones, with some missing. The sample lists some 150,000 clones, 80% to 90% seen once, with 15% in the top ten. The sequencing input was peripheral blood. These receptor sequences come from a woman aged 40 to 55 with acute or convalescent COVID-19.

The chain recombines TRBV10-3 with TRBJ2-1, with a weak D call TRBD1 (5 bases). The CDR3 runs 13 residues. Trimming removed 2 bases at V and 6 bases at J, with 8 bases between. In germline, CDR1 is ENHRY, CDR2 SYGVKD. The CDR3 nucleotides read TGTGCCATCAGTGAGCAGGGCGTCAATGAGCAGTTCTTC. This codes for CAISEQGVNEQFF.

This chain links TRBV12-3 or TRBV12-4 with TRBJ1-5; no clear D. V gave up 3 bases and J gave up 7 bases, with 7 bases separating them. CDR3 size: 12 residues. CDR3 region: CASSFGEQPQHF. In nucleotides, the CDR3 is TGTGCCAGCAGTTTTGGAGAGCAGCCCCAGCATTTT.

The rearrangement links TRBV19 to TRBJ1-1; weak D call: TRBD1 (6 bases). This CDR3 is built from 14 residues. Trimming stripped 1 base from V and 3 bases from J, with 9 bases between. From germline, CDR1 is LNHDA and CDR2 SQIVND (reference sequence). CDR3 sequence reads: CASSIGQVYTEAFF. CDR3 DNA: TGTGCCAGTAGTATAGGACAGGTCTACACTGAAGCTTTCTTT.

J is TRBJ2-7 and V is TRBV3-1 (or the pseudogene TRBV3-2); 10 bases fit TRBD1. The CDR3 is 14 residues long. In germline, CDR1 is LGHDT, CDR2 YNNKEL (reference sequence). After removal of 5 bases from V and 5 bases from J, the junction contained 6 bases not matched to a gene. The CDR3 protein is CASSDRGPFDEQYF. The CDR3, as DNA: TGTGCCAGCAGCGACAGGGGGCCTTTCGACGAGCAGTACTTC.

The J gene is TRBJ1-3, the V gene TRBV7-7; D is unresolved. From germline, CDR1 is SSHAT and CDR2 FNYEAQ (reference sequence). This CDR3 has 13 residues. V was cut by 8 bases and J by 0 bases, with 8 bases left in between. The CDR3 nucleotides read TGTGCCAGCGGGCCGAGCTCTGGAAACACCATATATTTT. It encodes CASGPSSGNTIYF.

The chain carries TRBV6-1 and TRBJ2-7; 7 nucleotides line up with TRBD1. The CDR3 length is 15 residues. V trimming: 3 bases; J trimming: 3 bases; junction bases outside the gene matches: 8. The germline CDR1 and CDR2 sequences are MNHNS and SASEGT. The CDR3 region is CASSEGTVYFYEQYF. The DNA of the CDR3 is TGTGCCAGCAGTGAGGGGACAGTTTACTTCTACGAGCAGTACTTC.

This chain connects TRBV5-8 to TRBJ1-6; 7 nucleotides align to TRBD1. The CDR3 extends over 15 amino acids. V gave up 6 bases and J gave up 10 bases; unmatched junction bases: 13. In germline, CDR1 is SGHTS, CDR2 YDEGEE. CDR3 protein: CASTLNPGQVSPLHF. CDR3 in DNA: TGTGCCAGCACCCTGAACCCCGGACAGGTATCACCCCTCCACTTT.

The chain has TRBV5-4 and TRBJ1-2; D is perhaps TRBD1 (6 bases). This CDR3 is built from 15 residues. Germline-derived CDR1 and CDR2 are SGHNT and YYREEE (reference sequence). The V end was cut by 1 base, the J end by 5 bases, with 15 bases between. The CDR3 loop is CASSLLRDNLYGYTF. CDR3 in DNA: TGTGCCAGCAGCTTGCTCCGGGACAACTTGTATGGCTACACCTTC. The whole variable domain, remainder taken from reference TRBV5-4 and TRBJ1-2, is ETGVTQSPTHLIKTRGQQVTLRCSSQSGHNTVSWYQQALGQGPQFIFQYYREEENGRGNFPPRFSGLQFPNYSSELNVNALELDDSALYLCASSLLRDNLYGYTFGSGTRLTVV.

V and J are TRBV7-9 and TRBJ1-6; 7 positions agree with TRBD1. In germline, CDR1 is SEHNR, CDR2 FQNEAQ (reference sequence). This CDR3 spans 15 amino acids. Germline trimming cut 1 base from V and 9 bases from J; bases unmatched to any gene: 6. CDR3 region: CASSLGQGTISPLHF. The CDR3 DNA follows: TGTGCCAGCAGCTTAGGACAGGGTACGATTTCACCCCTCCACTTT.

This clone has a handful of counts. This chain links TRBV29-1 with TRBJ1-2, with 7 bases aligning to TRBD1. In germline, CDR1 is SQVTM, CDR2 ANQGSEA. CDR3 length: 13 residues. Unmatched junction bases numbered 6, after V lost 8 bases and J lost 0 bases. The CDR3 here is CSSTQGANYGYTF. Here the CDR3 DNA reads TGCAGCTCGACCCAGGGGGCTAACTATGGCTACACCTTC.

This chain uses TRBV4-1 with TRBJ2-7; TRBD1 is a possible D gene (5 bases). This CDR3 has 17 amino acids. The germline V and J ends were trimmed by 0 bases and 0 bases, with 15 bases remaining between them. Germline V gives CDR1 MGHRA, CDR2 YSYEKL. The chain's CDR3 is CASSQDGRVGNSYEQYF. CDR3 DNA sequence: TGCGCCAGCAGCCAAGATGGCAGGGTTGGTAACTCCTACGAGCAGTACTTC.

The CDR3: CASSFSGVNTGELFF. In DNA form, the CDR3 reads TGTGCCAGCAGCTTTTCGGGGGTAAACACCGGGGAGCTGTTTTTT. The chain combines TRBV11-2 with TRBJ2-2; D is possibly TRBD2 (6 bases). V was cut by 3 bases and J by 2 bases, with 10 bases left in between. The CDR3 has 15 amino acids. Germline V lookup: CDR1 SGHAT, CDR2 FQNNGV. Looking up the rest from reference TRBV11-2 and TRBJ2-2 gives the full variable domain: EAGVAQSPRYKIIEKRQSVAFWCNPISGHATLYWYQQILGQGPKLLIQFQNNGVVDDSQLPKDRFSAERLKGVDSTLKIQPAKLEDSAVYLCASSFSGVNTGELFFGEGSRLTVL.

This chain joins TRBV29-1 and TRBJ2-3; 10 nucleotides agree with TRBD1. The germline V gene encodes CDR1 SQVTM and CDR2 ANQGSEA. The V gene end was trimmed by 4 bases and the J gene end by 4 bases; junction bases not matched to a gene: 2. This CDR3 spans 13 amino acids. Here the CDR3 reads CSVGGQGADTQYF. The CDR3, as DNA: TGCAGCGTTGGTGGACAGGGGGCAGATACGCAGTATTTT.

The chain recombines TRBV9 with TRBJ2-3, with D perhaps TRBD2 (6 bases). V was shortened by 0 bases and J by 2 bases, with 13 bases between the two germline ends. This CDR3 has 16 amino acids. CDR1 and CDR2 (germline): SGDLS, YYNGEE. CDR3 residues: CASSVGVGGATDTQYF. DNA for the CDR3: TGTGCCAGCAGCGTAGGTGTGGGAGGAGCCACAGATACGCAGTATTTT.

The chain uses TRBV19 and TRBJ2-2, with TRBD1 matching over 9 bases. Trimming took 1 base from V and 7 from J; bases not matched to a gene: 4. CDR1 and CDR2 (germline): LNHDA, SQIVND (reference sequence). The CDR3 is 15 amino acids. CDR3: CASSIGTGVGGELFF. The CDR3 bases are TGTGCCAGTAGTATAGGGACAGGGGTGGGCGGGGAGCTGTTTTTT.

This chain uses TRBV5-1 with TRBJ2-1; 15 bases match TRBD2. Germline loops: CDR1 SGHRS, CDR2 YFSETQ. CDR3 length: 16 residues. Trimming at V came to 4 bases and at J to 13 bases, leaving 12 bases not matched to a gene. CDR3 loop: CASSTGLAGGTYIQFF. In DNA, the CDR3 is TGCGCCAGCAGCACGGGACTAGCGGGAGGTACCTACATACAGTTCTTC.

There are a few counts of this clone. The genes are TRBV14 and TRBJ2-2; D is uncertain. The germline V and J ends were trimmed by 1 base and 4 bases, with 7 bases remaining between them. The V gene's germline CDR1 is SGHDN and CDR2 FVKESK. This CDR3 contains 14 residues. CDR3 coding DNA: TGTGCCAGCAGCCAAGTGAGTGGCACCGGGGAGCTGTTTTTT. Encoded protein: CASSQVSGTGELFF.

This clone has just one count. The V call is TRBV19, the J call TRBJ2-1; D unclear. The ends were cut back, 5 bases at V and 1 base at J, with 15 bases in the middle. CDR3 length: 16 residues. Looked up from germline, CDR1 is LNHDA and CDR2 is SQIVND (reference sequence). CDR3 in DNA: TGTGCCAGTAGTTCACTTCATAATCCTTCCTACAATGAGCAGTTCTTC. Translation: CASSSLHNPSYNEQFF.

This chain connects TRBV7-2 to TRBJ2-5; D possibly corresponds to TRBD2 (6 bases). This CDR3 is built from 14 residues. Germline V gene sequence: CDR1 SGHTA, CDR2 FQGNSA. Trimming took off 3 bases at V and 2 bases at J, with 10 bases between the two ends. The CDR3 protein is CASSLRGLQETQYF. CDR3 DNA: TGTGCCAGCAGCTTGCGGGGCCTTCAAGAGACCCAGTACTTC.

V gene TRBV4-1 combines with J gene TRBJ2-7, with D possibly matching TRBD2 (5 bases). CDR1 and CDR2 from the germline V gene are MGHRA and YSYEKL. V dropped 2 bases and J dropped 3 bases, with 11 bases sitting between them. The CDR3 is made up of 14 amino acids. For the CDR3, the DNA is TGCGCCAGCAGCCAACAAGAGGGCCTCTACGAGCAGTACTTC. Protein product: CASSQQEGLYEQYF.

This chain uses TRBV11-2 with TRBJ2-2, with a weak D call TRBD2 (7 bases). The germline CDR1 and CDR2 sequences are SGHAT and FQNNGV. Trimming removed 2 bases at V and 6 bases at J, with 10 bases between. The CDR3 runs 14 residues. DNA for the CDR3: TGTGCCAGCAGCTTAAAAGGGGGGGCCGGGGAGCTGTTTTTT. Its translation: CASSLKGGAGELFF.

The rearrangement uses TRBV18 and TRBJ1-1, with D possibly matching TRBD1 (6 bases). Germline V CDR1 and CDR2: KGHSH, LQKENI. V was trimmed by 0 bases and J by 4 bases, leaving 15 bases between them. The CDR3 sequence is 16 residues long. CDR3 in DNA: TGTGCCAGCTCACCACCGCAGGGGTTTATCAGCACTGAAGCTTTCTTT. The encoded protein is CASSPPQGFISTEAFF.

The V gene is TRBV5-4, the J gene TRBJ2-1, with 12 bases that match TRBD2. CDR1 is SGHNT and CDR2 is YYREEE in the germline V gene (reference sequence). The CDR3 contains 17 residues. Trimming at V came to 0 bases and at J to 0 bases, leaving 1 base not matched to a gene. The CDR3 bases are TGTGCCAGCAGCTTGGCTAGCGGGGGGGCCTCCTACAATGAGCAGTTCTTC. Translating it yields CASSLASGGASYNEQFF. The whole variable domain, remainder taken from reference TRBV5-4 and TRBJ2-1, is ETGVTQSPTHLIKTRGQQVTLRCSSQSGHNTVSWYQQALGQGPQFIFQYYREEENGRGNFPPRFSGLQFPNYSSELNVNALELDDSALYLCASSLASGGASYNEQFFGPGTRLTVL.

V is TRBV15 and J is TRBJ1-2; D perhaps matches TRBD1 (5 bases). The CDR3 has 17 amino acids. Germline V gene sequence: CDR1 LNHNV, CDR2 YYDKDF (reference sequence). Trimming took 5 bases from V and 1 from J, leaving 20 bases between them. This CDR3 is CATSGAIYQGRNYGYTF. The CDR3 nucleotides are TGTGCCACCAGCGGAGCCATCTACCAGGGCCGTAACTATGGCTACACCTTC.

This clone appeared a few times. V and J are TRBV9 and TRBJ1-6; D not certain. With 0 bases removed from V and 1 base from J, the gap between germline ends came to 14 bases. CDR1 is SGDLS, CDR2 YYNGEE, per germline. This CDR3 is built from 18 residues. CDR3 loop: CASSVESFRGSYNSPLHF. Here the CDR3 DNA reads TGTGCCAGCAGCGTAGAGAGCTTCCGCGGGTCCTATAATTCACCCCTCCACTTT.

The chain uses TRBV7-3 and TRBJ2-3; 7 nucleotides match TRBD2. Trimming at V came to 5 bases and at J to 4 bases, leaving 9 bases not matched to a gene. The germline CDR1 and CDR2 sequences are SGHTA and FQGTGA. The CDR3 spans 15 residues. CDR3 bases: TGTGCCAGCAGCCCCCTGGCGGGGGTCGCAGATACGCAGTATTTT. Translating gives CASSPLAGVADTQYF.

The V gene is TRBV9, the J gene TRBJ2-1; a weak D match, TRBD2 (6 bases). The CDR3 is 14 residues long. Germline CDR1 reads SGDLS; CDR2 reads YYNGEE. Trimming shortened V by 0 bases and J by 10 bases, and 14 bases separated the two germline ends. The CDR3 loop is CASSVAPGVEEQFF. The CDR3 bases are TGTGCCAGCAGCGTAGCTCCGGGGGTGGAGGAGCAGTTCTTC.

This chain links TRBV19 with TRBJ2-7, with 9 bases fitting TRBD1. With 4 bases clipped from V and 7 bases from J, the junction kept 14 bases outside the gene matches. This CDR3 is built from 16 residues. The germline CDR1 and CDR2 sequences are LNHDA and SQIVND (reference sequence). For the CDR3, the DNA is TGTGCCAGTAGTAAGAGCTTGGTGGACAGGGGCTGGGAGCAGTACTTC. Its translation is CASSKSLVDRGWEQYF.

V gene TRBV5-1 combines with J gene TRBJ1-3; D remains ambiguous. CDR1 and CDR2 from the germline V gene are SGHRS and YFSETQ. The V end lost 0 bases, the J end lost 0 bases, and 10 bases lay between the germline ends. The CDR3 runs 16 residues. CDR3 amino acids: CASSLAQSDSGNTIYF. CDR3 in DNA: TGCGCCAGCAGCTTGGCCCAGTCCGACTCTGGAAACACCATATATTTT. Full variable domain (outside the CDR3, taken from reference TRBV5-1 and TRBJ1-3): KAGVTQTPRYLIKTRGQQVTLSCSPISGHRSVSWYQQTPGQGLQFLFEYFSETQRNKGNFPGRFSGRQFSNSRSEMNVSTLELGDSALYLCASSLAQSDSGNTIYFGEGSWLTVV.

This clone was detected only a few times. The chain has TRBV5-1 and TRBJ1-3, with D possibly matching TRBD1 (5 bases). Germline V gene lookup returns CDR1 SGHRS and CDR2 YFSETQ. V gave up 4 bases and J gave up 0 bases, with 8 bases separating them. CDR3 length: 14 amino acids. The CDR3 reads CASSTGSSGNTIYF. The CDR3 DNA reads TGCGCCAGCAGCACAGGTAGCTCTGGAAACACCATATATTTT.

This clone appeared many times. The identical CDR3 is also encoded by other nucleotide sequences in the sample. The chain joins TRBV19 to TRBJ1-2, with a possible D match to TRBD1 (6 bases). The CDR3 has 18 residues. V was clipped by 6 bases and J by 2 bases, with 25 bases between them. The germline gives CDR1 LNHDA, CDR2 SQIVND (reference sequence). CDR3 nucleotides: TGTGCCAGTAGCTACCTCCAAAACCGGGACACCTTAAACTATGGCTACACCTTC. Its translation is CASSYLQNRDTLNYGYTF.